This is a list of T cell receptor beta chains from one sample in a study of PD-1 blockade in classical Hodgkin lymphoma. The table came from immunoSEQ multiplex PCR; TCRdb's copy has only in-frame clones and leaves some out. The sample includes about 150,000 clones, about four fifths of them seen just once. Here the sequenced sample was peripheral blood mononuclear cells (PBMCs), taken before the second cycle of nivolumab. The receptors come from a human donor with classical Hodgkin lymphoma. Each CDR3 is given with its conserved first and last residue. Each record gives: V gene, clone size, J gene, D gene, CDR3 DNA, CDR3 protein. A D gene is named only where the DNA matches it firmly. Rows may omit the clone size; those that give it use once, few, many or a size class.

v_gene: TRBV7-3
abundance: NA
j_gene: TRBJ2-1
d_gene: NA
CDR3nt: TGTGCCAGCAGCTTCGACAAGAGCTCCTACAATGAGCAGTTCTTC
CDR3aa: CASSFDKSSYNEQFF

v_gene: TRBV19
abundance: NA
j_gene: TRBJ1-2
d_gene: TRBD1
CDR3nt: TGTGCCAGTAGTGATCCGGGACAGAGCTATGGCTACACCTTC
CDR3aa: CASSDPGQSYGYTF

v_gene: TRBV2
abundance: NA
j_gene: TRBJ1-4
d_gene: TRBD1
CDR3nt: TGTGCCAGCTTCCCCTCCCCCGGGACAGACGATGAAAAACTGTTTTTT
CDR3aa: CASFPSPGTDDEKLFF

v_gene: TRBV10-3
abundance: NA
j_gene: TRBJ2-1
d_gene: NA
CDR3nt: TGTGCCATCACTCGGGACTCTACCTACAATGAGCAGTTCTTC
CDR3aa: CAITRDSTYNEQFF

v_gene: TRBV6-5
abundance: NA
j_gene: TRBJ2-7
d_gene: TRBD2
CDR3nt: TGTGCCAGCAGTTACGGGCGGGAGGGATCCTACGAGCAGTACTTC
CDR3aa: CASSYGREGSYEQYF

v_gene: TRBV4-2
abundance: NA
j_gene: TRBJ2-7
d_gene: NA
CDR3nt: TGTGCCAGCAGCCATCTACAGGGTGGGGTCTACGAGCAGTACTTC
CDR3aa: CASSHLQGGVYEQYF

v_gene: TRBV11-1
abundance: NA
j_gene: TRBJ1-1
d_gene: NA
CDR3nt: TGTGCCACCAGGCAGGGACCTTTGAACACTGAAGCTTTCTTT
CDR3aa: CATRQGPLNTEAFF

v_gene: TRBV18
abundance: NA
j_gene: TRBJ2-5
d_gene: TRBD2
CDR3nt: TGTGCCAGCTCACCACCACTAGCGGGGAGAGAGACCCAGTACTTC
CDR3aa: CASSPPLAGRETQYF

v_gene: TRBV10-3
abundance: once
j_gene: TRBJ1-1
d_gene: NA
CDR3nt: TGTGCCATCAGTGTGGGCACTGAAGCTTTCTTT
CDR3aa: CAISVGTEAFF

v_gene: TRBV7-8
abundance: once
j_gene: TRBJ2-7
d_gene: NA
CDR3nt: TGTGCCAGCAGCTTGAGGGATGAGCAGTACTTC
CDR3aa: CASSLRDEQYF

v_gene: TRBV5-1
abundance: NA
j_gene: TRBJ1-4
d_gene: TRBD1
CDR3nt: TGCGCCAGCAGCTCATCTCAACAGGGGGCGGGAGAAAAACTGTTTTTT
CDR3aa: CASSSSQQGAGEKLFF

v_gene: TRBV6-5
abundance: NA
j_gene: TRBJ2-7
d_gene: TRBD2
CDR3nt: TGTGCCAGCACCACGGGGGGGGCCAGTAGCGACGAGCAGTACTTC
CDR3aa: CASTTGGASSDEQYF

v_gene: TRBV6-6
abundance: NA
j_gene: TRBJ1-3
d_gene: NA
CDR3nt: TGTGCCAGCAGTTACTCGGGGGAGGTTGGAAACACCATATATTTT
CDR3aa: CASSYSGEVGNTIYF

v_gene: TRBV19
abundance: NA
j_gene: TRBJ2-7
d_gene: NA
CDR3nt: TGTGCCAGTAGTATATCGCCGCAGAGCTCCTACGAGCAGTACTTC
CDR3aa: CASSISPQSSYEQYF

v_gene: TRBV30
abundance: NA
j_gene: TRBJ1-4
d_gene: NA
CDR3nt: TGTGCCTGGAGTTTGGGGGGGCGTGAAAAACTGTTTTTT
CDR3aa: CAWSLGGREKLFF